The 5 T cell receptor beta chains below all came from one sample that was sequenced in a study of blood T cells in healthy people across ages. It was with a sample-barcoded 5' primer and a J-beta primer mix that a second PCR of about 6 to 12 cycles was run. TCRdb recomputed calls from the 5' RACE reads with MiXCR, one row per CDR3 protein. The sample includes roughly 2 million distinct CDR3 sequences, about 50% of them seen just once. The sequenced sample was blood. The receptors originated from a woman aged 35 to 49 in good health.

CDR3 DNA sequence: TGTGCCAGCAGCCGATCACAGGGGACAGGCAATTCACCCCTCCACTTT. It encodes CASSRSQGTGNSPLHF. V gene TRBV5-5 combines with J gene TRBJ1-6; 8 bases are a match to TRBD1. The V segment lost 4 bases and the J segment 7 bases; nucleotides outside the gene matches: 10. The CDR3 totals 16 residues. Germline V gives CDR1 SGHKS, CDR2 YYEKEE (reference sequence).

The chain carries TRBV10-3 and TRBJ2-5, with a possible D match to TRBD1 (5 bases). CDR1 and CDR2 (germline): ENHRY, SYGVKD. V dropped 4 bases and J dropped 2 bases, with 11 bases sitting between them. The CDR3 sequence is 14 residues long. CDR3 in amino acids: CAISVRVSQETQYF. CDR3 coding DNA: TGTGCCATCAGTGTCAGGGTGTCACAAGAGACCCAGTACTTC.

The sample holds a few counts of this clonotype. The rearrangement joins TRBV27 to TRBJ2-6; 8 bases line up with TRBD2. V dropped 5 bases and J dropped 4; count of bases not matched to a gene: 4. The CDR3 runs 15 residues. From germline, CDR1 is MNHEY and CDR2 SMNVEV (reference sequence). The CDR3 spells CASSPAGGGANVLTF. The CDR3 DNA reads TGTGCCAGCAGTCCCGCGGGGGGAGGGGCCAACGTCCTGACTTTC.

The chain recombines TRBV9 with TRBJ2-1; 7 positions agree with TRBD1. The junction had 4 bases not matched to a gene; V was cut back by 0 bases and J by 4 bases. CDR1 and CDR2 (germline): SGDLS, YYNGEE. The CDR3 runs 15 residues. CDR3 amino acids: CASSVAGDRYNEQFF. In DNA, the CDR3 is TGTGCCAGCAGCGTAGCCGGGGACAGATACAATGAGCAGTTCTTC.

Only a few counts were recorded for this clonotype. The chain has TRBV11-1 and TRBJ2-5, with 8 bases identical to TRBD1. Germline V gene sequence: CDR1 SGHAT, CDR2 FQDESV (reference sequence). Trimming at V came to 2 bases and at J to 2 bases, leaving 4 bases not matched to a gene. The CDR3 loop spans 15 amino acids. The CDR3 region has the DNA TGTGCCAGCAGCTTAAACAGGGGGAAGCAAGAGACCCAGTACTTC. As protein: CASSLNRGKQETQYF. The full variable domain, completed using reference TRBV11-1 and TRBJ2-5, is EAEVAQSPRYKITEKSQAVAFWCDPISGHATLYWYRQILGQGPELLVQFQDESVVDDSQLPKDRFSAERLKGVDSTLKIQPAELGDSAMYLCASSLNRGKQETQYFGPGTRLLVL.